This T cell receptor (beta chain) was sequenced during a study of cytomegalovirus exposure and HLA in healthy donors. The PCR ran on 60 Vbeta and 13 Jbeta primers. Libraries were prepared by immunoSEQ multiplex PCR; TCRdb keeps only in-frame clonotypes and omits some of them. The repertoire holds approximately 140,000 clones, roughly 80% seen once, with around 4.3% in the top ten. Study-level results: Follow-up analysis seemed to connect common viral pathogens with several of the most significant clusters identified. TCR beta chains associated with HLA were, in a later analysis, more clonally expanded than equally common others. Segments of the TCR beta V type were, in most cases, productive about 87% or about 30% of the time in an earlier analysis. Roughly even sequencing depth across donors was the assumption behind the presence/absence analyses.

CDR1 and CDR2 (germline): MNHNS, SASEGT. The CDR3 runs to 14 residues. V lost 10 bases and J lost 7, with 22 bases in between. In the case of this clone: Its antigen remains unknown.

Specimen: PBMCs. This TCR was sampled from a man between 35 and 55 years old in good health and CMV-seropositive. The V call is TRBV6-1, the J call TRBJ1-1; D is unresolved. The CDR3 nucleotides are TGTGCCACGAGGGCCTTTAATCCAAGGGATGAAGCTTTCTTT. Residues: CATRAFNPRDEAFF.